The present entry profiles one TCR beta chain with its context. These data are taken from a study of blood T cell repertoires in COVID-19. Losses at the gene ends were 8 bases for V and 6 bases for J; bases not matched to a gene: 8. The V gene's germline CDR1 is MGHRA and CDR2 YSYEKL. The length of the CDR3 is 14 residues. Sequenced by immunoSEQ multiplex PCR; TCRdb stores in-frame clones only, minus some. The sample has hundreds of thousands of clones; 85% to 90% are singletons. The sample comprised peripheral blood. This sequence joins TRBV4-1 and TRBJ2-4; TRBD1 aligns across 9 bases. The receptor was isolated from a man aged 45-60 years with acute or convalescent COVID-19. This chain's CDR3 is CASSHPGQGNIQYF. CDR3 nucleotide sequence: TGCGCCAGCTCCCATCCGGGACAGGGAAACATTCAGTACTTC.